The present T cell receptor beta chain was sequenced within a study of cytomegalovirus exposure and HLA in healthy donors. Points on this clone: The antigen is undetermined.

Findings and limits, study-wide: An analysis that was carried out later associated approximately 17,000 TCR beta sequences with HLA alleles at 0.05 false discovery rate. Data from an earlier analysis indicated that most TCR beta V segments were productive either about 87% or about 30% of the time. It is likely that the observed cluster of highly shared sequence variants was a sequencing artifact.

V dropped 6 bases and J dropped 4 bases, with 13 bases sitting between them. This CDR3 has 14 residues. The V gene's germline CDR1 is LNHDA and CDR2 SQIVND (reference sequence). In the PCR, 60 Vbeta and 13 Jbeta primers were used. The table came from immunoSEQ multiplex PCR; TCRdb's copy has only in-frame clones and leaves some out. The sample holds about 38,000 clones, 66% seen once. The sequencing input was PBMCs. This sequence was found in a man aged 50-59 years in good health and CMV-seropositive. V usage is TRBV19 and J usage is TRBJ1-3, with TRBD1 as a possible D gene (6 bases). CDR3: CASSQQGTGNTIYF. The CDR3 bases are TGTGCCAGTAGCCAACAGGGAACAGGAAACACCATATATTTT.